The 29 T cell receptor beta chains below come from one sample, sequenced in a study of blood T cell repertoires in COVID-19. Libraries were prepared by immunoSEQ multiplex PCR; TCRdb keeps only in-frame clonotypes and omits some of them. The sample consists of about 300,000 clones, around 90% of them appearing once. What was sequenced was PBMCs or T cells enriched from blood (not recorded which). Receptors were obtained from a man in his 60s who had recovered from COVID-19.

J is TRBJ2-1 and V is TRBV11-2, with TRBD2 as a possible D gene (6 bases). CDR3 length: 15 amino acids. V gave up 5 bases and J gave up 8 bases, with 19 bases separating them. CDR1 is SGHAT, CDR2 FQNNGV, per germline. The CDR3 here is CASSPSGGVGYEQFF. DNA of the CDR3: TGTGCCAGCAGCCCCAGCGGAGGGGTAGGGTATGAGCAGTTCTTC.

This clone was picked up one time. The gene calls are TRBV4-3 and TRBJ2-7; 10 bases match TRBD2. This CDR3 comprises 16 residues. Germline-derived CDR1 and CDR2 are LGHNA and YSLEER. Trimming removed 0 bases from V and 6 bases from J; junction bases left unmatched: 8. As DNA, the CDR3 is TGCGCCAGCAGCCAAGATGTAGCTAGCGGGAGACTCGAGCAGTACTTC. Amino acids: CASSQDVASGRLEQYF.

This chain connects TRBV4-3 to TRBJ2-7; 10 bases map to TRBD1. V lost 1 base to trimming and J lost 0 bases; unmatched junction nucleotides: 0. The CDR3 totals 15 residues. Per germline, CDR1 LGHNA and CDR2 YSLEER. CDR3 region: CASSQGQGASYEQYF. CDR3 in DNA: TGCGCCAGCAGCCAAGGACAGGGGGCCTCCTACGAGCAGTACTTC.

The genes are TRBV6-5 and TRBJ2-5, with TRBD1 matching 7 bases. The CDR3 extends over 15 amino acids. V lost 5 bases, J lost 5 bases, and 11 bases stayed unmatched. Per germline, CDR1 MNHEY and CDR2 SVGAGI. CDR3 in amino acids: CASSPRQLTGETQYF. CDR3 sequence (DNA): TGTGCCAGCAGTCCCCGGCAACTGACAGGGGAGACCCAGTACTTC.

The J gene is TRBJ1-5, the V gene TRBV6-5, with D possibly matching TRBD1 (5 bases). CDR1 is MNHEY and CDR2 is SVGAGI in the germline V gene. This CDR3 is 15 amino acids long. V shed 7 bases and J shed 3 bases, with 16 bases lying between them. The CDR3 DNA follows: TGTGCCAGCATAGTCGGGGCGGGGTTCAATCAGCCCCAGCATTTT. Translating gives CASIVGAGFNQPQHF.

Only a few counts were recorded for this clone. The CDR3 DNA sequence: TGCAGTGCTGACAAGCACACTGAAGCTTTCTTT. Translation gives CSADKHTEAFF. The chain joins TRBV20-1 to TRBJ1-1; D remains unclear. This CDR3 is built from 11 residues. Germline values: CDR1 DFQATT, CDR2 SNEGSKA (reference sequence). Between the trimmed V and J ends, which lost 5 bases and 3 bases, there was a span of 7 bases.

The J gene is TRBJ2-4, the V gene TRBV27; maybe TRBD2 (6 bases). V was shortened by 5 bases and J by 0 bases, with 11 bases between the two germline ends. The CDR3 covers 15 residues. CDR1 and CDR2 (germline): MNHEY, SMNVEV (reference sequence). This CDR3 reads CASSTPGLAKNIQYF. The CDR3 DNA follows: TGTGCCAGCAGTACTCCGGGACTAGCCAAAAACATTCAGTACTTC.

The rearrangement uses TRBV7-2 and TRBJ2-1; TRBD2 aligns across 16 bases. The trim removed 4 bases at V and 8 bases at J, leaving 5 bases unmatched. Germline CDR1 and CDR2: SGHTA and FQGNSA. This CDR3 is built from 16 residues. CDR3 region: CASSSGLAGGGDEQFF. In DNA, the CDR3 is TGTGCCAGCAGCTCGGGACTAGCGGGAGGGGGTGATGAGCAGTTCTTC.

The chain uses TRBV19 and TRBJ1-2; perhaps TRBD1 as D (6 bases). Trimming shortened V by 9 bases and J by 5 bases, and 16 bases separated the two germline ends. The CDR3 is 13 residues long. Germline V gene sequence: CDR1 LNHDA, CDR2 SQIVND (reference sequence). The CDR3 bases are TGTGCCAGCTTTTCAGGGGTGGCTTATGGCTACACCTTC. The encoded protein is CASFSGVAYGYTF.

The chain recombines TRBV19 with TRBJ1-2; D gene ambiguous. Germline V gene sequence: CDR1 LNHDA, CDR2 SQIVND (reference sequence). The ends were cut back, 6 bases at V and 0 bases at J, with 14 bases in the middle. This CDR3 region has 15 residues. The CDR3 spells CASRITAAANYGYTF. In DNA, the CDR3 is TGTGCCAGTAGAATCACGGCGGCAGCTAACTATGGCTACACCTTC.

The rearrangement joins TRBV28 to TRBJ2-1, with 12 bases lining up with TRBD2. The germline gives CDR1 MDHEN, CDR2 SYDVKM. This CDR3 is 17 amino acids long. V lost 0 bases and J lost 7; bases outside the gene matches: 7. Written as DNA, the CDR3 is TGTGCCAGCAGTTTATGGACTAGCGGGAGTTTTGGAAATGAGCAGTTCTTC. This gives the protein CASSLWTSGSFGNEQFF.

V is TRBV15 and J is TRBJ2-1; 9 bases are a match to TRBD2. This CDR3 contains 16 residues. CDR1 is LNHNV, CDR2 YYDKDF, per germline (reference sequence). V was clipped by 3 bases and J by 6 bases; unmatched bases: 9. The CDR3 spells CATSRAGTSFPNEQFF. CDR3 nucleotides: TGTGCCACCAGCAGGGCCGGGACTAGCTTCCCCAATGAGCAGTTCTTC. Together with reference TRBV15 and TRBJ2-1, the CDR3 gives the full variable domain: DAMVIQNPRYQVTQFGKPVTLSCSQTLNHNVMYWYQQKSSQAPKLLFHYYDKDFNNEADTPDNFQSRRPNTSFCFLDIRSPGLGDTAMYLCATSRAGTSFPNEQFFGPGTRLTVL.

V usage is TRBV5-1 and J usage is TRBJ1-5; 11 bases match TRBD1. Looked up from germline, CDR1 is SGHRS and CDR2 is YFSETQ. Unmatched junction bases numbered 4, after V lost 3 bases and J lost 5 bases. CDR3 size: 15 residues. CDR3 DNA: TGCGCCAGCAGCTGGACAGGGGGCAAAGATCAGCCCCAGCATTTT. This codes for CASSWTGGKDQPQHF.

This chain connects TRBV5-4 to TRBJ2-1; TRBD2 is a possible D gene (6 bases). This CDR3 region has 17 residues. V lost 4 bases and J 0 bases, leaving 17 bases between the germline ends. Germline lookup yields CDR1 SGHNT and CDR2 YYREEE (reference sequence). Here the CDR3 reads CASSVGTGTYSYNEQFF. CDR3 in DNA: TGTGCCAGCAGCGTCGGAACCGGGACTTACTCCTACAATGAGCAGTTCTTC.

The chain has TRBV5-4 and TRBJ2-7, with 9 bases that match TRBD2. The CDR3 runs to 15 residues. With 4 bases clipped from V and 3 bases from J, the junction kept 8 bases outside the gene matches. Germline V lookup: CDR1 SGHNT, CDR2 YYREEE (reference sequence). In DNA form, the CDR3 reads TGTGCCAGCAGCCTCGGACTAGCGCAAGACTACGAGCAGTACTTC. This translates into CASSLGLAQDYEQYF.

V gene TRBV7-6 combines with J gene TRBJ2-2, with D perhaps matching TRBD1 (6 bases). CDR1 SGHVS and CDR2 FNYEAQ come from the germline V gene. V was cut by 5 bases and J by 4 bases, with 14 bases left in between. CDR3 length: 15 amino acids. This CDR3 is CASSLTGIGTGELFF. DNA for the CDR3: TGTGCCAGCAGCCTGACAGGCATTGGCACCGGGGAGCTGTTTTTT.

This clone appeared once. The chain carries TRBV30 and TRBJ1-1; 8 bases align to TRBD1. The germline V gene encodes CDR1 GTSNPN and CDR2 SVGIG (reference sequence). V shed 4 bases, J shed 0 bases, and the junction held 7 bases outside the gene matches. This CDR3 region has 15 residues. The CDR3 region is CAWIYRQGLNTEAFF. The CDR3 DNA is TGTGCCTGGATTTACCGACAGGGGCTGAACACTGAAGCTTTCTTT.

The chain recombines TRBV11-1 with TRBJ1-1; D ambiguous. Deletions cut 4 bases from V and 7 bases from J, with 13 bases between. The germline CDR1 and CDR2 sequences are SGHAT and FQDESV (reference sequence). The CDR3 is 13 amino acids. CDR3 residues: CASSSKQIDEAFF. In DNA form, the CDR3 reads TGTGCCAGCAGCTCGAAACAAATTGATGAAGCTTTCTTT.

This clone was seen a few times. This rearrangement joins TRBV19 to TRBJ2-5; the D gene is possibly TRBD1 (6 bases). Germline loops: CDR1 LNHDA, CDR2 SQIVND (reference sequence). The CDR3 spans 14 residues. Trimming left V 5 bases short and J 5 bases short, with 15 bases between. The CDR3 nucleotides are TGTGCCAGTAGTGAACAGGGTGTGTCGGAGACCCAGTACTTC. Its translation is CASSEQGVSETQYF.

The chain recombines TRBV9 with TRBJ2-1; tentative D call: TRBD1 (5 bases). This CDR3 has 16 amino acids. Germline CDR1 and CDR2: SGDLS and YYNGEE. Trimming stripped 0 bases from V and 2 bases from J, with 12 bases between. CDR3 region: CASSVVSQVTYNEQFF. CDR3 nucleotide sequence: TGTGCCAGCAGCGTAGTATCACAGGTCACCTACAATGAGCAGTTCTTC. Together with reference TRBV9 and TRBJ2-1, the CDR3 gives the full variable domain: DSGVTQTPKHLITATGQRVTLRCSPRSGDLSVYWYQQSLDQGLQFLIQYYNGEERAKGNILERFSAQQFPDLHSELNLSSLELGDSALYFCASSVVSQVTYNEQFFGPGTRLTVL.

The J gene is TRBJ1-4, the V gene TRBV12-1; TRBD1 was called by the table and not checked on the DNA. TRBV12-1 is an annotated pseudogene. This CDR3 comprises 13 residues. In nucleotides, the CDR3 is TGTGCCAGCCAGGGACAGACTAATGAAAAACTGTTTTTT. It translates to CASQGQTNEKLFF.

V gene TRBV27 combines with J gene TRBJ2-1; 10 positions agree with TRBD2. CDR3 size: 14 residues. V gave up 1 base and J gave up 7 bases; unmatched junction bases: 1. Per the germline V gene, CDR1 is MNHEY and CDR2 is SMNVEV (reference sequence). CDR3 nucleotide sequence: TGTGCCAGCAGTTTATTACTAGCGGGAAATGAGCAGTTCTTC. It is translated as CASSLLLAGNEQFF.

The chain links TRBV4-3 to TRBJ2-7; D call uncertain. The V end lost 0 bases, the J end lost 2 bases, and 14 bases lay between the germline ends. The germline V gene encodes CDR1 LGHNA and CDR2 YSLEER. The CDR3 runs to 16 residues. The CDR3 here is CASSQDLAGLPYEQYF. The CDR3 DNA follows: TGCGCCAGCAGCCAAGATTTGGCCGGGTTACCCTACGAGCAGTACTTC.

The V and J genes are TRBV5-1 and TRBJ1-2; D uncertain. The V end lost 4 bases, the J end lost 0 bases, and 13 bases lay between the germline ends. The CDR3 is made up of 15 amino acids. Germline loops: CDR1 SGHRS, CDR2 YFSETQ. The chain's CDR3 is CASSPNSGANYGYTF. CDR3 sequence (DNA): TGCGCCAGCAGCCCAAACTCAGGTGCTAACTATGGCTACACCTTC.

CDR3 loop: CASSLASGSTGELFF. As DNA, the CDR3 is TGCGCCAGCAGCTTGGCCTCGGGGAGCACCGGGGAGCTGTTTTTT. The genes are TRBV5-1 and TRBJ2-2; possible D gene TRBD2, 5 bases. The germline CDR1 and CDR2 sequences are SGHRS and YFSETQ. V was clipped by 0 bases and J by 4 bases, with 10 bases between them. There are 15 residues in the CDR3.

This CDR3 is CASSLDWTGYGYTF. DNA of the CDR3: TGCGCCAGCAGCTTGGATTGGACAGGCTATGGCTACACCTTC. The rearrangement links TRBV5-1 to TRBJ1-2; 7 bases match TRBD1. Germline V CDR1 and CDR2: SGHRS, YFSETQ. CDR3 length equals 14 residues. The J segment lost 4 bases and the V segment lost 0 bases, leaving 3 bases of the junction unmatched.

The genes are TRBV7-3 and TRBJ1-2; tentative D call: TRBD1 (5 bases). Germline CDR1 and CDR2: SGHTA and FQGTGA. Trimming took 5 bases from V and 8 from J, leaving 18 bases between them. The CDR3 is 14 residues long. CDR3 residues: CASSLTAGGGGYTF. The CDR3 DNA follows: TGTGCCAGCAGCCTTACAGCGGGGGGAGGAGGCTACACCTTC.

The chain has TRBV9 and TRBJ1-1; tentative D call: TRBD1 (5 bases). Germline V CDR1 and CDR2: SGDLS, YYNGEE. The CDR3 consists of 14 residues. V lost 3 bases and J 1 base, leaving 10 bases between the germline ends. The chain's CDR3 is CASSGRQQNTEAFF. In DNA form, the CDR3 reads TGTGCCAGCAGCGGCCGACAGCAGAACACTGAAGCTTTCTTT.

V gene TRBV5-1 combines with J gene TRBJ2-3, with 12 bases fitting TRBD2. Germline V gene data show CDR1 as SGHRS and CDR2 as YFSETQ. Unmatched junction bases numbered 10, after V lost 2 bases and J lost 0 bases. This CDR3 comprises 19 residues. The CDR3 nucleotides are TGCGCCAGCAGCTTCGGACTAGCGGGGACAACAGCTAGCACAGATACGCAGTATTTT. It yields the protein CASSFGLAGTTASTDTQYF.